Listed below are T cell receptor beta chains from one sample, sequenced in a study of blood T cell repertoires in COVID-19. Profiled with immunoSEQ multiplex PCR; TCRdb holds only in-frame clones, not every one. In the table there are more than 85,000 clones, roughly 80% of which are singletons. The sequencing input was peripheral blood. The receptors stem from a woman in her 50s with acute or convalescent COVID-19. Both conserved end residues are part of each CDR3. Clone size is given for some rows only: seen once, a few or many times, or a class if the clone is expanded.

v_call: TRBV7-3
clone_size: once
cdr3_aa: CASSRWGRETQYF

v_call: TRBV7-3
clone_size: .
cdr3_aa: CASSLRGHTSTDTQYF

v_call: TRBV3-1/TRBV3-2
clone_size: .
cdr3_aa: CASSHTGQGSYEQYF

v_call: TRBV5-1
clone_size: .
cdr3_aa: CASSPRTGSGEKLFF

v_call: TRBV12-3/TRBV12-4
clone_size: .
cdr3_aa: CASSSRGNQPQHF

v_call: TRBV5-4
clone_size: .
cdr3_aa: CASSGTGTGGTEAFF

v_call: TRBV13
clone_size: .
cdr3_aa: CASSSIPDSGGNTIYF

v_call: TRBV3-1/TRBV3-2
clone_size: .
cdr3_aa: CASSRDRASSNYGYTF

v_call: TRBV6-1
clone_size: once
cdr3_aa: CASSDGGALTDTQYF

v_call: TRBV5-4
clone_size: once
cdr3_aa: CASSGSGTGVADTQYF

v_call: TRBV14
clone_size: .
cdr3_aa: CASSHHDTRKLFF

v_call: TRBV5-6
clone_size: once
cdr3_aa: CASSVADYNNYGYTF

v_call: TRBV28
clone_size: .
cdr3_aa: CASKEYNEQFF

v_call: TRBV2
clone_size: .
cdr3_aa: CASRSTREPRGKLFF

v_call: TRBV6-1
clone_size: .
cdr3_aa: CASSEIRGVEQYF

v_call: TRBV6-5
clone_size: .
cdr3_aa: CASSSRGWYSGNTIYF

v_call: TRBV12-3/TRBV12-4
clone_size: .
cdr3_aa: CASRTGNGYTF

v_call: TRBV9
clone_size: once
cdr3_aa: CASSPGTASYEQYF

v_call: TRBV9
clone_size: .
cdr3_aa: CASSVSGTVEKLFF

v_call: TRBV7-8
clone_size: .
cdr3_aa: CASSAYRGYEQYF

v_call: TRBV10-2
clone_size: few
cdr3_aa: CASSLTGSSYEQYF

v_call: TRBV12-3/TRBV12-4
clone_size: .
cdr3_aa: CASNLEGAEAFF

v_call: TRBV9
clone_size: .
cdr3_aa: CASSPLARQETQYF

v_call: TRBV6-5
clone_size: .
cdr3_aa: CATNSGGTEAFF

v_call: TRBV7-2
clone_size: .
cdr3_aa: CASRAGVSTDTQYF

v_call: TRBV2
clone_size: .
cdr3_aa: CASSRDAGNQPQHF

v_call: TRBV24-1
clone_size: .
cdr3_aa: CATSDARATVRGEQYF

v_call: TRBV4-1
clone_size: .
cdr3_aa: CASSQESGSGIGSPLHF

v_call: TRBV4-3
clone_size: few
cdr3_aa: CASSQVWGGKETQYF

v_call: TRBV5-1
clone_size: .
cdr3_aa: CASSSIGQGNYGYTF

v_call: TRBV14
clone_size: .
cdr3_aa: CASSRNGNTIYF

v_call: TRBV2
clone_size: once
cdr3_aa: CASSERGLAGAYEQYF

v_call: TRBV2
clone_size: .
cdr3_aa: CATLSSGSYEQYF

v_call: TRBV10-3
clone_size: .
cdr3_aa: CATAASGSSYNEQFF

v_call: TRBV19
clone_size: once
cdr3_aa: CASSIDRTGGRIYGYTF